This T cell receptor (beta chain) was sequenced for a study of identical twins. This CDR3 is 17 amino acids long. J was trimmed by 3 bases and V by 5 bases; bases with no gene match: 13. Germline V gene lookup returns CDR1 SGHDT and CDR2 YYEEEE. Study-wide findings and caveats: Model-predicted out-of-frame TCR alpha sharing fell below observed values in monozygotic twins. Twin pairs had excess sharing that was weaker in beta out-of-frame sequences.

A template switching step contributed a universal primer site, while unique molecular identifiers were present in the cDNA. A single record per CDR3 protein comes from TCRdb applying MiXCR to the 5' RACE reads. The sample contains more than 350,000 distinct CDR3 sequences, about 10% of which appear only once. Points on this clonotype: The antigen is undetermined.

The chain carries TRBV5-6 and TRBJ2-2, with 7 bases lining up with TRBD2. The sequence derives from a woman aged 45-59 years in good health. What was sequenced was naive T cells sorted from blood. CDR3: CASSKGLRGSDTGELFF. DNA for the CDR3: TGTGCCAGCAGTAAAGGGTTACGCGGGAGCGACACCGGGGAGCTGTTTTTT.